The next 2 T cell receptor beta chains were all read from a single sample in a study of blood T cell repertoires in COVID-19. Produced via immunoSEQ multiplex PCR; TCRdb's table is partial and in-frame only. The sample has approximately 98,000 clones, over 75% seen once. Material: peripheral blood. These receptors were collected from a woman older than 75 with acute or convalescent COVID-19.

V gene TRBV28 combines with J gene TRBJ2-1; 8 bases are shared with TRBD2. Germline V gives CDR1 MDHEN, CDR2 SYDVKM. After removal of 8 bases from V and 4 bases from J, the junction contained 7 bases not matched to a gene. This CDR3 region has 14 residues. CDR3 bases: TGTGCCAGCGATACGGGGGGGCAATACAATGAGCAGTTCTTC. Protein: CASDTGGQYNEQFF.

The table lists this clone with a count of one. The chain has TRBV6-5 and TRBJ2-3; TRBD2 matches 11 bases. Germline V lookup: CDR1 MNHEY, CDR2 SVGAGI. The V gene end was trimmed by 2 bases and the J gene end by 4 bases; junction bases not matched to a gene: 5. This CDR3 spans 16 amino acids. As DNA, the CDR3 is TGTGCCAGCAGTTACGTTGCTAGCGGGGGGTCAGATACGCAGTATTTT. This gives the protein CASSYVASGGSDTQYF.